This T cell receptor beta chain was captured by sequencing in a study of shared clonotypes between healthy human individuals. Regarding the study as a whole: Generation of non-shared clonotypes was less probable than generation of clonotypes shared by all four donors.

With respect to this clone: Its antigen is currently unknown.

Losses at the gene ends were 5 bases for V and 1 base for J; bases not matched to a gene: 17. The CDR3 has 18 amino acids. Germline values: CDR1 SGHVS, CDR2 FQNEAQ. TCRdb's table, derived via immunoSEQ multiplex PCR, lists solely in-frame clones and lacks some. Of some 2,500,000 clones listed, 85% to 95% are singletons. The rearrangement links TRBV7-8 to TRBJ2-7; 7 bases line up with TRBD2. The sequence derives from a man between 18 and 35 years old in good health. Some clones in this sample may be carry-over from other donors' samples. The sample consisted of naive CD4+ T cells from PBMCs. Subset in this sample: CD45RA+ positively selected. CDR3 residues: CASSPVYGRSGMSYEQYF. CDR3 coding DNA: TGTGCCAGCAGCCCGGTGTACGGGAGGAGCGGGATGTCCTACGAGCAGTACTTC.